The following is a T cell receptor beta chain sequence with its context. This entry is derived from a study of T cells in localized non-small cell lung cancer. Only in-frame clones appear in the TCRdb table, and some are missing; sequencing was by immunoSEQ multiplex PCR. Seen here are about 83,000 clones, around 81% observed once, and the top ten hold 9.5%. This TCR derives from a female donor of 60 years or more with stage I lung adenocarcinoma. Here the sequenced sample was peripheral blood, taken before any cancer treatment.

CDR3 coding DNA: TGCGCCAGCAGCTTCGACCAAGGGACAGATACGCAGTATTTT. This encodes CASSFDQGTDTQYF. This sequence joins TRBV5-1 and TRBJ2-3; no reliable D call. Germline lookup yields CDR1 SGHRS and CDR2 YFSETQ. The CDR3 has 14 amino acids. Trimming removed 2 bases from V and 3 bases from J, with 10 bases in between.